A selection of T cell receptor beta chains follows, all from one sample in a study of T cell repertoires in cytomegalovirus infection. One entry per CDR3 protein results from TCRdb running MiXCR on the reads. The sample lists approximately 170,000 distinct CDR3 sequences, approximately 15% occurring once. Sequenced sample: PBMCs. The receptors were gathered from a human donor in good health (CMV status not recorded). Some clones in this sample may be carry-over from other donors' samples. CDR3s include the opening cysteine and the closing phenylalanine or tryptophan. Each record gives: CDR3 length, D gene, V gene, J gene, clone size, CDR3 DNA, CDR3 protein. A D gene is named only where the DNA matches it firmly. Where a row states a size, it is once, few, many or the class of an expanded clone; other rows omit it.

length: 16; D: .; V: TRBV7-3; J: TRBJ2-2; size: .; DNA: TGTGCCAGCGGGCACGGGCTTTCCTGGAACACCGGGGAGCTGTTTTTT; CDR3: CASGHGLSWNTGELFF
length: 14; D: .; V: TRBV5-1; J: TRBJ1-4; size: .; DNA: TGCGCCAGCAGCTTCAGGGGAGAGAGTGAAAAACTGTTTTTT; CDR3: CASSFRGESEKLFF
length: 15; D: TRBD1; V: TRBV28; J: TRBJ1-1; size: many; DNA: TGTGCCAGCAGTCACGACAGGGATGAGGGCACTGAAGCTTTCTTT; CDR3: CASSHDRDEGTEAFF
length: 16; D: TRBD1; V: TRBV6-2/TRBV6-3; J: TRBJ1-5; size: .; DNA: TGTGCCAGCACCAAGGGGCCGGACAGGTTGAATCAGCCCCAGCATTTT; CDR3: CASTKGPDRLNQPQHF
length: 13; D: .; V: TRBV7-2; J: TRBJ2-7; size: many; DNA: TGTGCCAGCAGCTTATCGGCGTCCTACGAGCAGTACTTC; CDR3: CASSLSASYEQYF
length: 16; D: .; V: TRBV10-3; J: TRBJ2-2; size: few; DNA: TGTGCCATCACCGCCTTCGGAGGAATCGGCACCGGGGAGCTGTTTTTT; CDR3: CAITAFGGIGTGELFF
length: 14; D: TRBD1; V: TRBV28; J: TRBJ2-7; size: many; DNA: TGTGCCAGCAGTTTCTTCCAGGGGGCCTACGAGCAGTACTTC; CDR3: CASSFFQGAYEQYF
length: 14; D: TRBD2; V: TRBV29-1; J: TRBJ2-7; size: .; DNA: TGCAGCGTTGAAGAACCGGGAGTAGCGGGTTTGGAGTACTTC; CDR3: CSVEEPGVAGLEYF
length: 13; D: .; V: TRBV12-3/TRBV12-4; J: TRBJ1-2; size: .; DNA: TGTGCCAGCAGTTTAAAAGCTCCCTATGGCTACACCTTC; CDR3: CASSLKAPYGYTF
length: 15; D: .; V: TRBV29-1; J: TRBJ2-1; size: .; DNA: TGCAGCGCTTTAGGGCGGCCTATCCTCGACAATGAGCAGTTCTTC; CDR3: CSALGRPILDNEQFF
length: 12; D: .; V: TRBV12-3/TRBV12-4; J: TRBJ2-6; size: few; DNA: TGTGCCAGCAGTAAACAACCCAACGTCCTGACTTTC; CDR3: CASSKQPNVLTF
length: 15; D: TRBD2; V: TRBV19; J: TRBJ2-7; size: many; DNA: TGTGCCAGTAGTCAAACCGGGACTAGCGGGGTAGAGCAGTACTTC; CDR3: CASSQTGTSGVEQYF
length: 14; D: .; V: TRBV6-5; J: TRBJ1-1; size: .; DNA: TGTGCCAGCAGTTACTGGGGGGCGAACACTGAAGCTTTCTTT; CDR3: CASSYWGANTEAFF
length: 16; D: .; V: TRBV5-6; J: TRBJ2-4; size: many; DNA: TGTGCCAGCAGCTTGGAGTATGGAGGACGCAAAAACATTCAGTACTTC; CDR3: CASSLEYGGRKNIQYF
length: 14; D: TRBD2; V: TRBV24-1; J: TRBJ2-1; size: .; DNA: TGTGCCACCAGTGATGTCGCCGGGGGGAATGAGCAGTTCTTC; CDR3: CATSDVAGGNEQFF
length: 14; D: .; V: TRBV9; J: TRBJ2-5; size: .; DNA: TGTGCCAGCAGCGTCGCGACCGATCCAGGGACCCAGTACTTC; CDR3: CASSVATDPGTQYF
length: 15; D: .; V: TRBV25-1; J: TRBJ1-1; size: many; DNA: TGTGCCAGCAGTGCTATCGGGCAGCTGAACACTGAAGCTTTCTTT; CDR3: CASSAIGQLNTEAFF
length: 14; D: .; V: TRBV7-2; J: TRBJ2-5; size: many; DNA: TGTGCCAGCAGCTTAGGGGGGTACCAAGAGACCCAGTACTTC; CDR3: CASSLGGYQETQYF
length: 15; D: .; V: TRBV19; J: TRBJ1-1; size: many; DNA: TGTGCCAGTAGTATGTCGGGCAACATGAACACTGAAGCTTTCTTT; CDR3: CASSMSGNMNTEAFF
length: 15; D: TRBD1; V: TRBV10-3; J: TRBJ2-7; size: few; DNA: TGTGCCATCAGTGAGTCGGTGGACAGGGTTGGCGAGCAGTACTTC; CDR3: CAISESVDRVGEQYF
length: 13; D: .; V: TRBV15; J: TRBJ1-1; size: many; DNA: TGTGCCACCAGCAGAGATCGAGGATATGAAGCTTTCTTT; CDR3: CATSRDRGYEAFF
length: 15; D: .; V: TRBV7-2; J: TRBJ2-7; size: many; DNA: TGTGCCAGCAGCCTTGGCCAGGGGGGAACCTACGAGCAGTACTTC; CDR3: CASSLGQGGTYEQYF
length: 15; D: .; V: TRBV6-2/TRBV6-3; J: TRBJ1-1; size: many; DNA: TGTGCCAGCAGTTACCCACAGGGTGTGGACACTGAAGCTTTCTTT; CDR3: CASSYPQGVDTEAFF
length: 12; D: .; V: TRBV6-1; J: TRBJ2-7; size: .; DNA: TGTGCCGGCGGGACGAGGAACTACGAGCAGTACTTC; CDR3: CAGGTRNYEQYF
length: 13; D: .; V: TRBV27; J: TRBJ2-3; size: many; DNA: TGTGCCAGCAGTTTCGGACCTCTTTCGACGCAGTATTTT; CDR3: CASSFGPLSTQYF
length: 13; D: .; V: TRBV5-1; J: TRBJ1-1; size: few; DNA: TGCGCCAGCAGCGCTTCGCAGAACACTGAAGCTTTCTTT; CDR3: CASSASQNTEAFF
length: 13; D: .; V: TRBV9; J: TRBJ2-5; size: few; DNA: TGTGCCAGCAGCGTCGTGGGCCAAGAGACCCAGTACTTC; CDR3: CASSVVGQETQYF
length: 16; D: .; V: TRBV7-9; J: TRBJ1-5; size: .; DNA: TGTGCCAGCAGCTTGGCTCTACAGGGTAGGGATCAGCCCCAGCATTTT; CDR3: CASSLALQGRDQPQHF
length: 14; D: TRBD2; V: TRBV7-9; J: TRBJ2-5; size: .; DNA: TGTGCCAGCAGCGCCCGACTAGCGGAAGAGACCCAGTACTTC; CDR3: CASSARLAEETQYF
length: 16; D: TRBD1; V: TRBV7-9; J: TRBJ2-2; size: many; DNA: TGTGCCAGCAGCTTAAGGGGACAGGGAGGCACCGGGGAGCTGTTTTTT; CDR3: CASSLRGQGGTGELFF
length: 12; D: .; V: TRBV20-1; J: TRBJ1-2; size: .; DNA: TGCACTTCCTGGGCAGATCTTTATGGCTACACCTTC; CDR3: CTSWADLYGYTF
length: 18; D: .; V: TRBV7-9; J: TRBJ2-6; size: .; DNA: TGTGCCAGCAGCCCCGAGAGGGGACGAATCTCTGGGGCCAACGTCCTGACTTTC; CDR3: CASSPERGRISGANVLTF
length: 15; D: .; V: TRBV12-3/TRBV12-4; J: TRBJ1-1; size: .; DNA: TGTGCCAGCAACTCCAAGAAGGGACTGAACACTGAAGCTTTCTTT; CDR3: CASNSKKGLNTEAFF
length: 14; D: .; V: TRBV6-2/TRBV6-3; J: TRBJ1-5; size: .; DNA: TGTGCCAGCAGTGGTCAGGTTAACAATCAGCCCCAGCATTTT; CDR3: CASSGQVNNQPQHF